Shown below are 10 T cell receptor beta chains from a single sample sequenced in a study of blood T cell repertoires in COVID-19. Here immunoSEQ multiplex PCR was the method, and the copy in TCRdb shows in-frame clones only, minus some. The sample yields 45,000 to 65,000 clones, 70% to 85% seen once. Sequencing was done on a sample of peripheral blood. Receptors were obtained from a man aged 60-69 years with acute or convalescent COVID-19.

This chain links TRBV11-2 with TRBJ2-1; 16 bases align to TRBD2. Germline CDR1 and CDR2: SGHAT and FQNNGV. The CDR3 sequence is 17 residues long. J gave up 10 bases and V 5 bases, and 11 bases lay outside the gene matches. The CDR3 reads CASSPGTSGGGLLEQFF. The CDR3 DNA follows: TGTGCCAGCAGCCCCGGGACTAGCGGGGGGGGTTTGTTGGAGCAGTTCTTC.

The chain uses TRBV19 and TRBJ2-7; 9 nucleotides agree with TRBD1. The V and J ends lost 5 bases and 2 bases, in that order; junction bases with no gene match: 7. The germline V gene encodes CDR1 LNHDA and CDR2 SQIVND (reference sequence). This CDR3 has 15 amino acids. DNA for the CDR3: TGTGCCAGTAGTGCCCGAGGGGACAGGGCCTACGAGCAGTACTTC. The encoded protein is CASSARGDRAYEQYF.

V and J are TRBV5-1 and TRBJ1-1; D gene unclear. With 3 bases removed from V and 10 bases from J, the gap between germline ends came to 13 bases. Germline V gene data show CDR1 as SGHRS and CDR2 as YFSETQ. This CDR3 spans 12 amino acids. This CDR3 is CASSYSTEGAFF. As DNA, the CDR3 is TGCGCCAGCAGCTATAGTACCGAGGGAGCTTTCTTT.

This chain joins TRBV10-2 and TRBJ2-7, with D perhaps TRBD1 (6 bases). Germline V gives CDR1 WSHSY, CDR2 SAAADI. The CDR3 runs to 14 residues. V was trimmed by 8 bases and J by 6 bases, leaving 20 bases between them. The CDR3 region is CASGGGLIQLEQYF. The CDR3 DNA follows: TGCGCCAGCGGTGGGGGCTTGATTCAACTCGAGCAGTACTTC.

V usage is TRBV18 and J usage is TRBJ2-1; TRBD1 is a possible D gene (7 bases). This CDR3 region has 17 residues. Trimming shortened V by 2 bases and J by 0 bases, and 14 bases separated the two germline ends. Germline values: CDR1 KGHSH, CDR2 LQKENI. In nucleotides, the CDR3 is TGTGCCAGCTCACCAGGAGGGGGCCGGAGCTCCTACAATGAGCAGTTCTTC. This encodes CASSPGGGRSSYNEQFF. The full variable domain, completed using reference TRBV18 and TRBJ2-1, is NAGVMQNPRHLVRRRGQEARLRCSPMKGHSHVYWYRQLPEEGLKFMVYLQKENIIDESGMPKERFSAEFPKEGPSILRIQQVVRGDSAAYFCASSPGGGRSSYNEQFFGPGTRLTVL.

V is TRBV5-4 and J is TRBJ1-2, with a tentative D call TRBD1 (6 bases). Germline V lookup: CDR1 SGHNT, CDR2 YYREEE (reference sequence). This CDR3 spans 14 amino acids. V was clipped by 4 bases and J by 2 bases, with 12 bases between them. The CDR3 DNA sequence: TGTGCCAGCAGCACTGGGACATCGAACTATGGCTACACCTTC. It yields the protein CASSTGTSNYGYTF. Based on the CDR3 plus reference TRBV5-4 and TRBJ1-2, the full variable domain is ETGVTQSPTHLIKTRGQQVTLRCSSQSGHNTVSWYQQALGQGPQFIFQYYREEENGRGNFPPRFSGLQFPNYSSELNVNALELDDSALYLCASSTGTSNYGYTFGSGTRLTVV.

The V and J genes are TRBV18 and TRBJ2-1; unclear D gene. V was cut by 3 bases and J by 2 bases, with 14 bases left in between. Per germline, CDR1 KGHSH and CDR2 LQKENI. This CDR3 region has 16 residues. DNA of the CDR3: TGTGCCAGCTCACCCCCCCCAGTCCTTACCTACAATGAGCAGTTCTTC. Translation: CASSPPPVLTYNEQFF.

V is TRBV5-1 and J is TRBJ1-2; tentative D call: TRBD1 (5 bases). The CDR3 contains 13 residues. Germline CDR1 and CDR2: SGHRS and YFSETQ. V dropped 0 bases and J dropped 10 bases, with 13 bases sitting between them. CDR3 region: CASSLAGEGPYTF. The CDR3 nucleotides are TGCGCCAGCAGCTTGGCCGGGGAGGGACCCTACACCTTC.

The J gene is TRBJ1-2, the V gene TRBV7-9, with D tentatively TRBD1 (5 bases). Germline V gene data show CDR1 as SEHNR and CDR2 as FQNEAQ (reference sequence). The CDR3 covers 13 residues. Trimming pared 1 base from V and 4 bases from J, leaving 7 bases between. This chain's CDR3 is CASSLDTGYGYTF. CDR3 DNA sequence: TGTGCCAGCAGCTTAGACACAGGCTATGGCTACACCTTC.

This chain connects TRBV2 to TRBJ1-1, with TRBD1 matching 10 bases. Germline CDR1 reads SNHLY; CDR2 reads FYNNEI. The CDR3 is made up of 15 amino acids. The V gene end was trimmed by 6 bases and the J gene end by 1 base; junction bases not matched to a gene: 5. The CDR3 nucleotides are TGTGCCAGCAGCCAGGACAGGGGGGAGAACACTGAAGCTTTCTTT. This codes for CASSQDRGENTEAFF.